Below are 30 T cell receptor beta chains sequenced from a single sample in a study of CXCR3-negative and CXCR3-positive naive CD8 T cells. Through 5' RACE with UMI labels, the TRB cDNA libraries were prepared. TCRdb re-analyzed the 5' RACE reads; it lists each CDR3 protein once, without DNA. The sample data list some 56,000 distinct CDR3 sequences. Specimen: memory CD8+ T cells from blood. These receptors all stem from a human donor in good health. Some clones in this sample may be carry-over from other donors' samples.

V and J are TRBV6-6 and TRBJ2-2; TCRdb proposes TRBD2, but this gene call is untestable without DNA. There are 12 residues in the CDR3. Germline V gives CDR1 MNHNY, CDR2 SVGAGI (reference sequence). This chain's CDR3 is CASIQPSGELFF.

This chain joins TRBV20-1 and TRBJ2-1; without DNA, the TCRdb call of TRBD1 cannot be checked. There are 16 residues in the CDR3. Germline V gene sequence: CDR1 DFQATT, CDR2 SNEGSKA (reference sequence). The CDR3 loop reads CSAPPREGGFYNEQFF.

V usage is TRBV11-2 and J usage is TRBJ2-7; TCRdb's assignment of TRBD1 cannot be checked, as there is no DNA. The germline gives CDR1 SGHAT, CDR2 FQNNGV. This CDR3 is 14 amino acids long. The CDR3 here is CASTYFESGDEQYF.

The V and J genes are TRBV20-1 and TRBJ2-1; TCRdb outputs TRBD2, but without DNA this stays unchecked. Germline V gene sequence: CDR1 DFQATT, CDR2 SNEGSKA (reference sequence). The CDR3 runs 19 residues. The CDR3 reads CSARDILSGVSSSYNEQFF.

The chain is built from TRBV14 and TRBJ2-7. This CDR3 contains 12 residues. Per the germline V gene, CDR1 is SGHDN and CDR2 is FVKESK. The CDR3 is CASSHPPYEQYF.

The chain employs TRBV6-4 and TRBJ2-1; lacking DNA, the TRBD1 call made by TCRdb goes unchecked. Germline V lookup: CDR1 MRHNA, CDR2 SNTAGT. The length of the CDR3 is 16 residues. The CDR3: CASSDGRATSYNEQFF.

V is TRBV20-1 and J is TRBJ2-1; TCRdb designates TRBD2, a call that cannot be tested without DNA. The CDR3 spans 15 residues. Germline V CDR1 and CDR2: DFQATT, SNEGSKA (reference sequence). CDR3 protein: CSARGLSGDLNEQFF.

CDR3 loop: CASRSDRSSYNEQFF. The chain couples TRBV2 to TRBJ2-1. Per the germline V gene, CDR1 is SNHLY and CDR2 is FYNNEI. CDR3 size: 15 residues. Drawing the rest from reference TRBV2 and TRBJ2-1, the complete variable domain is EPEVTQTPSHQVTQMGQEVILRCVPISNHLYFYWYRQILGQKVEFLVSFYNNEISEKSEIFDDQFSVERPDGSNFTLKIRSTKLEDSAMYFCASRSDRSSYNEQFFGPGTRLTVL.

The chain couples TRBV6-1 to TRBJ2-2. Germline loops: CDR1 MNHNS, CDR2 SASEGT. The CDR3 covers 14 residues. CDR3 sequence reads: CASSIAGEMGELFF.

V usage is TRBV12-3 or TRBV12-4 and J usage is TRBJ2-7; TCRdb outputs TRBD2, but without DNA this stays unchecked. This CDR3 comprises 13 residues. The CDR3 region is CASSPPAGYEQYF.

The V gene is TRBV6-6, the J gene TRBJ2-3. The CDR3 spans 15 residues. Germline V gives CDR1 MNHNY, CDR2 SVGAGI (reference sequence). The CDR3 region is CASRPGIAGTDTQYF.

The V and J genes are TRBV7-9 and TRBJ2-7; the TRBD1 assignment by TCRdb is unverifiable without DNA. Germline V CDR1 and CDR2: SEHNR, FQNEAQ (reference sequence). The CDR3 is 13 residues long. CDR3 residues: CASSWDRAYEQYF. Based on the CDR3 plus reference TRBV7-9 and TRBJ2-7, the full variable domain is DTGVSQNPRHKITKRGQNVTFRCDPISEHNRLYWYRQTLGQGPEFLTYFQNEAQLEKSRLLSDRFSAERPKGSFSTLEIQRTEQGDSAMYLCASSWDRAYEQYFGPGTRLTVT.

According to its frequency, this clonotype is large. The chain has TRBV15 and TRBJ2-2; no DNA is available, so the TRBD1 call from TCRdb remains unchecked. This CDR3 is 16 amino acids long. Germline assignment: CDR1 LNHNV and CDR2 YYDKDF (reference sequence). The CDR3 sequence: CATSRVEGASDGELFF.

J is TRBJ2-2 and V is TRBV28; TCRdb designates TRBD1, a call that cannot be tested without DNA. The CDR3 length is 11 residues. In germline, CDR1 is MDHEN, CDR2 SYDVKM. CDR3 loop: CASTLGGELFF.

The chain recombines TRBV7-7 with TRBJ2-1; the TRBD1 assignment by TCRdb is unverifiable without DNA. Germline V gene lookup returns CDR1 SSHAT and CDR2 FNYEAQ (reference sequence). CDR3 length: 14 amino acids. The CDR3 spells CASSSRPGYNEQFF.

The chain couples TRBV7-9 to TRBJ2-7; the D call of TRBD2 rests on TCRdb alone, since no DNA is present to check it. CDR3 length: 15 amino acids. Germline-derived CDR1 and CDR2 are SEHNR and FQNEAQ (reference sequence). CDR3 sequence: CASSSLAGTSYEQYF.

The CDR3 here is CASSLDVSSGDAYNEQFF. The V and J genes are TRBV11-3 and TRBJ2-1; no DNA is available, so the TRBD2 call from TCRdb remains unchecked. Germline CDR1 and CDR2: SGHNT and YENEEA. This CDR3 is 18 amino acids long.

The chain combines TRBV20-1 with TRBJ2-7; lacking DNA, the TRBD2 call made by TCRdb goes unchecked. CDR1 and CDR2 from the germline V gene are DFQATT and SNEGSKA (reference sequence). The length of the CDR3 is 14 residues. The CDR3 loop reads CSAAGTPSSYEQYF.

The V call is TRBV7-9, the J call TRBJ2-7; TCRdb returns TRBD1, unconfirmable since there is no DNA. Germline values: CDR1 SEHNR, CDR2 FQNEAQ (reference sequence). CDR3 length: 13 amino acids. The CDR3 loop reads CASSLTGEYEQYF.

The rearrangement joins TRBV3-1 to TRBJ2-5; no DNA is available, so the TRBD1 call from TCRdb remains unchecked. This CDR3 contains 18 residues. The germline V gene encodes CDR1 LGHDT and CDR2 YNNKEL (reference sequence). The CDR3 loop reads CASSQAFWTGTIQETQYF.

Here the CDR3 reads CASRRGSEEQYF. The chain couples TRBV5-1 to TRBJ2-7; TCRdb proposes TRBD1, but this gene call is untestable without DNA. Germline CDR1 and CDR2: SGHRS and YFSETQ. The CDR3 sequence is 12 residues long.

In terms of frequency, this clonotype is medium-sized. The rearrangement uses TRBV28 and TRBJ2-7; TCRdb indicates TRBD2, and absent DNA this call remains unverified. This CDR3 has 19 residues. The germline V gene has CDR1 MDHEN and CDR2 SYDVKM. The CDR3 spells CASSFSGTSGRSTSYEQYF. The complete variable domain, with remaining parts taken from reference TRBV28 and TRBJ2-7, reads DVKVTQSSRYLVKRTGEKVFLECVQDMDHENMFWYRQDPGLGLRLIYFSYDVKMKEKGDIPEGYSVSREKKERFSLILESASTNQTSMYLCASSFSGTSGRSTSYEQYFGPGTRLTVT.

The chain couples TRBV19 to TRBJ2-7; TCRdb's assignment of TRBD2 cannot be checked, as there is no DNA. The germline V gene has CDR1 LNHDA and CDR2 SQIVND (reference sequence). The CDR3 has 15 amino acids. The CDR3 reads CASSIGLAGAYEQYF. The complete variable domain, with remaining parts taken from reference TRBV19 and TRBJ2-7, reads DGGITQSPKYLFRKEGQNVTLSCEQNLNHDAMYWYRQDPGQGLRLIYYSQIVNDFQKGDIAEGYSVSREKKESFPLTVTSAQKNPTAFYLCASSIGLAGAYEQYFGPGTRLTVT.

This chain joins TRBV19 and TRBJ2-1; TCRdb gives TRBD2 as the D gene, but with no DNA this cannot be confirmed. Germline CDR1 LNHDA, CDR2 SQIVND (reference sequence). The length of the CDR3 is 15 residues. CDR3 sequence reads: CASMASGGAVNEQFF.

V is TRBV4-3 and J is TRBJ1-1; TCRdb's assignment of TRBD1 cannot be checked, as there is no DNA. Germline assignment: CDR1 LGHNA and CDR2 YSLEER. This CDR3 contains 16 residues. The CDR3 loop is CASSQPFGETATEAFF.

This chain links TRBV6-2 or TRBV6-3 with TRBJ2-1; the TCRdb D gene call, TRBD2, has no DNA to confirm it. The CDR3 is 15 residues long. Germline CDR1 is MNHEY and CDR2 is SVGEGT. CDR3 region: CASSFSGGDYDEQFF.

CDR3 amino acids: CAISVISSVGTDTQYF. V gene TRBV10-3 combines with J gene TRBJ2-3. Germline lookup yields CDR1 ENHRY and CDR2 SYGVKD. This CDR3 contains 16 residues.

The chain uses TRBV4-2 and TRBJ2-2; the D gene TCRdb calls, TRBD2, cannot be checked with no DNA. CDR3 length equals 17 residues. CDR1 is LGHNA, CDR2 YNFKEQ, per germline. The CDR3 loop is CASSQPLAGGDTGELFF.

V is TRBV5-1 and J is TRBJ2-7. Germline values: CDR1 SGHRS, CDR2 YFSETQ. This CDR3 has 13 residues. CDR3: CASSLEPDYEQYF.

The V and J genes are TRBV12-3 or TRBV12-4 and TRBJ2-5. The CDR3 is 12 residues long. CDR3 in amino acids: CASSFLDRTQYF.